This T cell receptor beta chain was retrieved from a study of blood T cell repertoires in COVID-19. For the study at large: Acute-phase and convalescent COVID-19 samples originated in the United States, Italy and Spain. The analysed material was cDNA or gDNA that came from T cells, B-cell-depleted T cells, or PBMCs.

Original analysis: How many nucleated cells were present was estimated from reference gene primer amplification. Sequenced by immunoSEQ multiplex PCR; TCRdb stores in-frame clones only, minus some. The V and J calls and clone size come from that table; D and trimming were worked out from the DNA. The repertoire holds fewer than 200,000 clones, with 80% to 90% as singletons. The CDR3 length is 14 residues. CDR1 is MNHEY, CDR2 SVGEGT, per germline. V was cut by 2 bases and J by 3 bases, with 8 bases left in between. The sample comprised peripheral blood. J is TRBJ1-5 and V is TRBV6-2 or TRBV6-3, with D unresolved. The origin of this receptor is a man younger than 35 who had recovered from COVID-19. CDR3 loop: CASSYVLNNQPQHF. The CDR3 nucleotides are TGTGCCAGCAGTTACGTACTGAACAATCAGCCCCAGCATTTT.